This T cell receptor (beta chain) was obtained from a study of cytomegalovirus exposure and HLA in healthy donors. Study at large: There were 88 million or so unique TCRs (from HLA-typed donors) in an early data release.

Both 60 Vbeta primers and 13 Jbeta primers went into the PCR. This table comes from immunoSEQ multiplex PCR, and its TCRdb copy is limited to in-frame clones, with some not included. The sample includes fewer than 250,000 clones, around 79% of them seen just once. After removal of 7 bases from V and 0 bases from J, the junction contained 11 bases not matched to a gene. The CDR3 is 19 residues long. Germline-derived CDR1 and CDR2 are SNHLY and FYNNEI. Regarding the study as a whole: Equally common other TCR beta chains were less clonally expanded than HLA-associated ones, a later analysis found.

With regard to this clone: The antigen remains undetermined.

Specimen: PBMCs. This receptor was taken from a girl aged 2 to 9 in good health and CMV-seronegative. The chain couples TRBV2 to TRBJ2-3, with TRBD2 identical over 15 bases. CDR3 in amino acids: CASNGLAGGVYLSTDTQYF. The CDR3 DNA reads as TGTGCCAGCAACGGACTAGCGGGGGGGGTTTACTTGAGCACAGATACGCAGTATTTT.